These T cell receptor beta chains were read from a single sample in a study of cytomegalovirus exposure and HLA in healthy donors. Repertoires were generated with immunoSEQ multiplex PCR, while TCRdb's copy carries only in-frame clones and drops some. The sample yields more than 250,000 clones, 70% to 90% seen once. Sequencing was done on a sample of PBMCs. The receptor source for this set is a woman aged 18-35 years in good health and CMV-seronegative. Each CDR3 is given with its conserved first and last residue. A D gene is named only where the DNA matches it firmly. Size is omitted from some rows. Given values are once, few, many or a class for expanded clones.

j_call,v_call,clone_size,d_call,cdr3_nt,cdr3_aa
TRBJ1-2,TRBV14,.,.,TGTGCCAGCAGCCAAGTGGGGGCGCAGGGCTACACCTTC,CASSQVGAQGYTF
TRBJ2-2,TRBV7-2,.,TRBD2,TGTGCCAGCAGCTTAGGCGGGAGTGTTACCGGGGAGCTGTTTTTT,CASSLGGSVTGELFF
TRBJ2-2,TRBV7-2,.,TRBD1,TGTGCCAGCAGCCGGGACAGGGTGAACACCGGGGAGCTGTTTTTT,CASSRDRVNTGELFF
TRBJ2-7,TRBV19,.,TRBD1,TGTGCCAGTAAGGGACAGACCTACGAGCAGTACTTC,CASKGQTYEQYF
TRBJ2-7,TRBV4-2,few,TRBD1,TGTGCCAGCAGCCAGCAAAAAGGGGACAGCCGTACCTACGAGCAGTACTTC,CASSQQKGDSRTYEQYF
TRBJ2-2,TRBV7-2,.,.,TGTGCCAGCAGCTTGCAGGGATTGGGGGAGCTGTTTTTT,CASSLQGLGELFF
TRBJ2-2,TRBV5-1,once,TRBD2,TGCGCCAGCAGCTTGGAGGGACTAGCGGTGAACACCGGGGAGCTGTTTTTT,CASSLEGLAVNTGELFF
TRBJ2-5,TRBV7-3,.,.,TGTGCCAGCAGCTTACAGGGTGGCAGAATAGAGACCCAGTACTTC,CASSLQGGRIETQYF
TRBJ1-5,TRBV7-9,.,.,TGTGCCAGCAGCTCAGGGGTCCAGGGTTACAATCAGCCCCAGCATTTT,CASSSGVQGYNQPQHF
TRBJ2-7,TRBV29-1,.,TRBD1,TGCAGCGTTGCCCTCAGACAGGGAGTCGAGCAGTACTTC,CSVALRQGVEQYF
TRBJ2-3,TRBV28,.,.,TGTGCCAGCAGTCCGGCGGGCGATAGCACAGATACGCAGTATTTT,CASSPAGDSTDTQYF
TRBJ1-1,TRBV9,.,.,TGTGCCAGCAGCCCCCTTCGGGTAGGGAACACTGAAGCTTTCTTT,CASSPLRVGNTEAFF
TRBJ2-2,TRBV13,.,.,TGTGCCAGCAGCTTTGGGGGGAGGAACACCGGGGAGCTGTTTTTT,CASSFGGRNTGELFF
TRBJ2-3,TRBV7-8,.,.,TGTGCCAGCAGCTTATTGGCACCTAGCACAGATACGCAGTATTTT,CASSLLAPSTDTQYF
TRBJ2-7,TRBV7-8,.,TRBD1,TGTGCCAGCAGCTTGGGGGGACAGGGGTTTAGGGACTTC,CASSLGGQGFRDF
TRBJ2-7,TRBV6-4,.,.,TGTGCCAGCACAGCGCCCGTCCCACCGCAGTACTTC,CASTAPVPPQYF
TRBJ2-3,TRBV6-4,.,TRBD2,TGTGCCAGCAGCTTGAGCGGGGAGAAAACAGATACGCAGTATTTT,CASSLSGEKTDTQYF